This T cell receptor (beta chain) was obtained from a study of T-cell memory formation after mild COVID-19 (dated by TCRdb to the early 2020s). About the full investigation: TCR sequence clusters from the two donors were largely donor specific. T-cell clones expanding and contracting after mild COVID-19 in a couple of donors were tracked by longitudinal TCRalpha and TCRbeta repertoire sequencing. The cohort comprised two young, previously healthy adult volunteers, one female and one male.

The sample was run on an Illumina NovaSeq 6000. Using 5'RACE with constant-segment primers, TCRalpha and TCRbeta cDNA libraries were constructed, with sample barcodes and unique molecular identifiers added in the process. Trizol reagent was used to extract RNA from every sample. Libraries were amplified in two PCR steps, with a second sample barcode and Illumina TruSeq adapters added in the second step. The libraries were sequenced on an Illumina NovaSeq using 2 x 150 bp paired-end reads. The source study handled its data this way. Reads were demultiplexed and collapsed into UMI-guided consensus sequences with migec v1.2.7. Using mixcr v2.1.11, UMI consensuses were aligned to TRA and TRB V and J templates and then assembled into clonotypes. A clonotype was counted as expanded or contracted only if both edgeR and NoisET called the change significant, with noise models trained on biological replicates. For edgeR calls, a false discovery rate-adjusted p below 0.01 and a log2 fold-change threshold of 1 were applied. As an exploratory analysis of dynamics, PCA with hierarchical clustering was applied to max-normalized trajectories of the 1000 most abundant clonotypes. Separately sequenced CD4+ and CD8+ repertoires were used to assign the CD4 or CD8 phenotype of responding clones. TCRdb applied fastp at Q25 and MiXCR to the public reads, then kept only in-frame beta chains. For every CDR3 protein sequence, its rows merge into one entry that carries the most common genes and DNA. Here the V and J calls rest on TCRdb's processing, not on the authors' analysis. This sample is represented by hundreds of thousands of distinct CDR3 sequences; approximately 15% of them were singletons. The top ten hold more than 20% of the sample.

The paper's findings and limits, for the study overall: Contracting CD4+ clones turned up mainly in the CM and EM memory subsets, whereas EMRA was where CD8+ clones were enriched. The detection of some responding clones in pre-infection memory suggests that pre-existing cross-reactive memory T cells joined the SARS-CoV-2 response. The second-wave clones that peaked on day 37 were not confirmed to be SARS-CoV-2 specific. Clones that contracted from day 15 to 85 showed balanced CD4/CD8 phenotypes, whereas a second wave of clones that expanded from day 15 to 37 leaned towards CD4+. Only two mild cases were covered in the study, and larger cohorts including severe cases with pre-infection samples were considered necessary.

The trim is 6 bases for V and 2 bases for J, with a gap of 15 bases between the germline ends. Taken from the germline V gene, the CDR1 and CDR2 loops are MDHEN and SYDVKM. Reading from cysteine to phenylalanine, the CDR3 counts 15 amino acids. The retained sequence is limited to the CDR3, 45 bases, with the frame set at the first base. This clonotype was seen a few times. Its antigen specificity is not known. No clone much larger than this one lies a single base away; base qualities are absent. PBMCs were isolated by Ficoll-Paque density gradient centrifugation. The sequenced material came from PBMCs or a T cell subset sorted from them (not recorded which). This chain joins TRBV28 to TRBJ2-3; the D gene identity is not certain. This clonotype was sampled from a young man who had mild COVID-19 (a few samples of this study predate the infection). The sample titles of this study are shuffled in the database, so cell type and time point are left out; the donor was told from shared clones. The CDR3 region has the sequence CASRPPLFDTDTQYF. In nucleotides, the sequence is TGTGCCAGCAGACCCCCCCTCTTTGACACAGATACGCAGTATTTT.